What follows are 3 T cell receptor beta chains derived from one specimen sequenced in a study of blood T cell repertoires in COVID-19. The assay was immunoSEQ multiplex PCR, and TCRdb's table has in-frame clones only and misses some. The sample includes 300,000 to 350,000 clones, around 90% of them seen just once. Sequencing was carried out using PBMCs or T cells enriched from blood (not recorded which). The receptors here all came from a woman aged 18-29 years who had recovered from COVID-19.

This clone was detected only a few times. This chain joins TRBV19 and TRBJ2-1; 9 positions match TRBD2. This CDR3 spans 19 amino acids. Germline assignment: CDR1 LNHDA and CDR2 SQIVND (reference sequence). Germline trimming cut 2 bases from V and 0 bases from J; bases unmatched to any gene: 11. CDR3 DNA: TGTGCCAGTAGTATAAGGCTAGCGGGGCAAAGAAGCTCCTACAATGAGCAGTTCTTC. Amino acids: CASSIRLAGQRSSYNEQFF.

DNA for the CDR3: TGTGCTAGTGGTTTAGTCCCGGGACAATCGGCCTACGAGCAGTACTTC. It yields the protein CASGLVPGQSAYEQYF. The chain is built from TRBV12-5 and TRBJ2-7; tentatively, D is TRBD1 (6 bases). V lost 3 bases and J 2 bases, leaving 17 bases between the germline ends. The CDR3 consists of 16 residues. Germline lookup yields CDR1 LGHNT and CDR2 FRNRAP.

The rearrangement joins TRBV11-2 to TRBJ2-3, with D perhaps matching TRBD1 (5 bases). CDR1 SGHAT and CDR2 FQNNGV come from the germline V gene. Trimming shortened V by 0 bases and J by 3 bases, and 13 bases separated the two germline ends. This CDR3 is built from 16 residues. The CDR3 is CASSLDRAGLTDTQYF. CDR3 DNA sequence: TGTGCCAGCAGCTTAGATCGCGCAGGGTTGACAGATACGCAGTATTTT.